What follows is one T cell receptor beta chain and its context. Antigen unknown. TCRdb keeps only in-frame clones here, not all; method: immunoSEQ multiplex PCR. The sample lists 110,000 or so clones; about nine tenths were seen once. The sample belongs to a study of cytomegalovirus exposure and HLA in healthy donors. Overall study results and limits: Among TCR sequences, most were rare, though some public TCRs appeared in many donors. Published work reported that the classifier diagnosed cytomegalovirus status with high specificity and sensitivity.

V was pared by 0 bases and J by 2 bases, with 4 bases of the junction left unmatched. The CDR3 spans 15 residues. Per the germline V gene, CDR1 is MNHEY and CDR2 is SVGAGI. Specimen: PBMCs. This sequence originates from a man aged 18-30 years in good health and CMV-seronegative. The chain carries TRBV6-5 and TRBJ2-7; TRBD2 matches 7 bases. DNA for the CDR3: TGTGCCAGCAGTTACTCGCGGGGGACGGCCTACGAGCAGTACTTC. Translating gives CASSYSRGTAYEQYF.